This entry features one T cell receptor beta chain sequence. Its cognate antigen is unknown. The assay was immunoSEQ multiplex PCR, and TCRdb's table has in-frame clones only and misses some. Here the sample spans about 120,000 clones, over 75% being singletons. This record comes from a study of T cell responses to AZD1222 COVID-19 vaccine. Overall study results and limits: Seropositive at baseline were only a handful of AZD1222 recipients.

Germline loops: CDR1 LNHDA, CDR2 SQIVND (reference sequence). The CDR3 covers 14 residues. V shed 5 bases and J shed 5 bases, with 15 bases lying between them. The chain combines TRBV19 with TRBJ1-2; maybe TRBD1 (6 bases). Material: peripheral blood, obtained on day 0 of AZD1222 vaccination. The clonotype was recovered from an adult in good health. Here the CDR3 reads CASSESGGLYGYTF. CDR3 in DNA: TGTGCCAGTAGTGAGTCCGGGGGGCTTTATGGCTACACCTTC.